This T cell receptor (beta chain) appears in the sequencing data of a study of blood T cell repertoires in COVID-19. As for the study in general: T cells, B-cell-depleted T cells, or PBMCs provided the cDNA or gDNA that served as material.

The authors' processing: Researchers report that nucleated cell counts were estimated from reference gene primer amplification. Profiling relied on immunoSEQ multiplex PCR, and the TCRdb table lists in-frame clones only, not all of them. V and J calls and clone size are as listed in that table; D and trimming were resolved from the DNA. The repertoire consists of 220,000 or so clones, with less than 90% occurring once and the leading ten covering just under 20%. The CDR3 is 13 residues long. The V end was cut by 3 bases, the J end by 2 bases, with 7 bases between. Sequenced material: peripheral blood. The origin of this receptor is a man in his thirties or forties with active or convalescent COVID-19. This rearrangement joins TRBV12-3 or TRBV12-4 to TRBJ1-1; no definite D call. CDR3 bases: TGTGCCAGCAGTTTCTGGAGCAACACTGAAGCTTTCTTT. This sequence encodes CASSFWSNTEAFF.